The sequence of this T cell receptor beta chain was determined in a study of blood T cells in healthy people across ages. Study-level information: About one barcoded beta molecule per two T cells was the capture yield of template switching.

In each sample, at least 7 million PBMCs were isolated. Samples each had at least 6 micrograms of total RNA extracted. CDR1 DFQATT and CDR2 SNEGSKA come from the germline V gene (reference sequence). The CDR3 length is 15 residues. Germline trimming cut 5 bases from V and 8 bases from J; bases unmatched to any gene: 13. Then a second PCR, running roughly 7 to 11 cycles, was carried out with a sample-barcoded 5' primer and a J-beta primer mix. TCRdb reprocessed the 5' RACE reads with MiXCR, giving one entry per CDR3 protein. The sample contains approximately 730,000 distinct CDR3 sequences, about 53% of which appear only once.

The sequence was collected from an older man in good health. The sample was blood. The chain couples TRBV20-1 to TRBJ2-1; 9 bases are shared with TRBD2. The CDR3 bases are TGCAGTGCTCTAGGGGGGTTAGCGGGAGCCCATGAGCAGTTCTTC. Translating gives CSALGGLAGAHEQFF.